Below, 10 T cell receptor beta chains from the same sample are listed, as sequenced in a study of technical replicates of blood from several donors. Here immunoSEQ multiplex PCR was the method, and the copy in TCRdb shows in-frame clones only, minus some. The sample lists about 89,000 clones, 94% occurring once. Sequenced sample: T cells isolated from PBMCs. The source of these receptors is a human donor in good health.

The CDR3 is CASSFDRIYGYTF. The DNA of the CDR3 is TGTGCCAGCAGCTTCGACAGAATCTATGGCTACACCTTC. This sequence joins TRBV6-6 and TRBJ1-2; perhaps TRBD1 as D (5 bases). The CDR3 contains 13 residues. Deletions cut 6 bases from V and 4 bases from J, with 12 bases between. Germline CDR1 reads MNHNY; CDR2 reads SVGAGI (reference sequence).

The J gene is TRBJ2-7, the V gene TRBV4-2; maybe TRBD2 (7 bases). Trimming shortened V by 0 bases and J by 4 bases, and 16 bases separated the two germline ends. Germline-derived CDR1 and CDR2 are LGHNA and YNFKEQ. The CDR3 consists of 16 residues. CDR3 DNA: TGTGCCAGCAGCCAAGATAAGGGACGGGGGGCTTACGAGCAGTACTTC. Protein product: CASSQDKGRGAYEQYF.

V usage is TRBV15 and J usage is TRBJ2-5; possibly TRBD1 for D (5 bases). CDR1 LNHNV and CDR2 YYDKDF come from the germline V gene (reference sequence). CDR3 length equals 13 residues. Trimming took off 3 bases at V and 2 bases at J, with 7 bases between the two ends. This CDR3 reads CATSRTAQETQYF. The DNA for the CDR3 is TGTGCCACCAGCAGGACAGCACAAGAGACCCAGTACTTC.

The gene calls are TRBV5-1 and TRBJ2-1; 9 nucleotides align to TRBD2. Losses at the gene ends were 8 bases for V and 4 bases for J; bases not matched to a gene: 7. This CDR3 is built from 14 residues. Germline V gene sequence: CDR1 SGHRS, CDR2 YFSETQ. The CDR3 coding sequence is TGCGCCAGTAGTAGCGGGGGATTTTACAATGAGCAGTTCTTC. This codes for CASSSGGFYNEQFF.

V gene TRBV6-5 combines with J gene TRBJ1-1, with D tentatively TRBD1 (5 bases). V was pared by 4 bases and J by 6 bases, with 18 bases between. The germline V gene has CDR1 MNHEY and CDR2 SVGAGI. This CDR3 has 15 amino acids. This chain's CDR3 is CASSSPWGGFAEAFF. Written as DNA, the CDR3 is TGTGCCAGCAGTTCTCCCTGGGGGGGGTTCGCTGAAGCTTTCTTT.

The chain uses TRBV4-2 and TRBJ2-5, with 11 nucleotides matching TRBD2. The J segment lost 2 bases and the V segment lost 5 bases, leaving 7 bases of the junction unmatched. The length of the CDR3 is 16 residues. Germline-derived CDR1 and CDR2 are LGHNA and YNFKEQ. The CDR3 sequence is CASSKTSGGGQETQYF. CDR3 coding DNA: TGTGCCAGCAGCAAAACTAGCGGGGGCGGGCAAGAGACCCAGTACTTC.

The rearrangement joins TRBV5-1 to TRBJ2-7; 7 bases are shared with TRBD2. The V segment lost 4 bases and the J segment 2 bases; nucleotides outside the gene matches: 9. The CDR3 contains 15 residues. Looked up from germline, CDR1 is SGHRS and CDR2 is YFSETQ. The CDR3 nucleotides read TGCGCCAGCAGCCGGGGTCGGGGAGGGCCCTACGAGCAGTACTTC. Protein product: CASSRGRGGPYEQYF.

The chain carries TRBV9 and TRBJ1-5; 9 bases agree with TRBD1. This CDR3 spans 22 amino acids. V trimming: 0 bases; J trimming: 0 bases; junction bases outside the gene matches: 19. Germline V gene data show CDR1 as SGDLS and CDR2 as YYNGEE. CDR3 protein: CASSVGIGTGSFGEHSNQPQHF. The CDR3 DNA follows: TGTGCCAGCAGCGTAGGAATCGGGACAGGGTCATTCGGGGAGCATAGCAATCAGCCCCAGCATTTT. The full variable domain, completed using reference TRBV9 and TRBJ1-5, is DSGVTQTPKHLITATGQRVTLRCSPRSGDLSVYWYQQSLDQGLQFLIQYYNGEERAKGNILERFSAQQFPDLHSELNLSSLELGDSALYFCASSVGIGTGSFGEHSNQPQHFGDGTRLSIL.

The chain joins TRBV11-2 to TRBJ2-7; TRBD1 matches 11 bases. Trimming at V came to 1 base and at J to 2 bases, leaving 4 bases not matched to a gene. This CDR3 region has 16 residues. Looked up from germline, CDR1 is SGHAT and CDR2 is FQNNGV. Here the CDR3 DNA reads TGTGCCAGCAGCTTAGTCGGACAGGGGGCCACCTACGAGCAGTACTTC. Residues: CASSLVGQGATYEQYF.

The chain couples TRBV27 to TRBJ2-2, with 7 nucleotides matching TRBD2. The ends lost 4 bases at V and 7 bases at J; junction bases unmatched: 9. Germline CDR1 and CDR2: MNHEY and SMNVEV (reference sequence). There are 15 residues in the CDR3. The DNA of the CDR3 is TGTGCCAGCAGTTACCACACCTGGGGGGGCGGGGAGCTGTTTTTT. Its protein is CASSYHTWGGGELFF.